This entry lists 26 T cell receptor beta chains sequenced from one sample in a study of T cell repertoires in cytomegalovirus infection. TCRdb re-analysed the reads in MiXCR, keeping a single row per CDR3 protein. Counted here are about 230,000 distinct CDR3 sequences, about 7% occurring once; the ten biggest clones make up around 6.5%. Sequenced input: PBMCs. The receptors stem from a human donor in good health (CMV status not recorded). Some clones in this sample may be carry-over from other donors' samples.

This clonotype was seen many times. V and J are TRBV29-1 and TRBJ1-2; D may be TRBD1 (5 bases). Germline CDR1 is SQVTM and CDR2 is ANQGSEA. The CDR3 covers 13 residues. Trimming shortened V by 3 bases and J by 3 bases, and 11 bases separated the two germline ends. This CDR3 is CSVEAGTDYGYTF. In DNA form, the CDR3 reads TGCAGCGTTGAGGCCGGGACGGACTATGGCTACACCTTC.

In its sample, this clonotype was seen many times. This chain joins TRBV7-2 and TRBJ2-7, with 7 bases aligning to TRBD1. CDR3 length equals 17 residues. V was pared by 4 bases and J by 3 bases, with 15 bases of the junction left unmatched. CDR1 SGHTA and CDR2 FQGNSA come from the germline V gene. CDR3 protein: CASSSPADRAGDYEQYF. CDR3 nucleotides: TGTGCCAGCAGCTCTCCAGCCGACAGGGCCGGGGACTACGAGCAGTACTTC.

This clonotype was observed many times. The chain couples TRBV7-2 to TRBJ1-6, with D possibly matching TRBD1 (6 bases). Deletions cut 5 bases from V and 2 bases from J, with 10 bases between. Per germline, CDR1 SGHTA and CDR2 FQGNSA. CDR3 size: 15 residues. The CDR3 protein is CASSPRTAYNSPLHF. The CDR3 bases are TGTGCCAGCAGCCCGAGGACAGCCTATAATTCACCCCTCCACTTT.

With regard to this clonotype: This clone may be a read error of a much larger clone one base away. The chain recombines TRBV7-2 with TRBJ2-1; D is uncertain. CDR3 length: 12 residues. CDR1 and CDR2 (germline): SGHTA, FQGNSA. DNA of the CDR3: TGTGCCAGCAGCCCCACAAAAAATGAGCGGTTCTTC. Translation: CASSPTKNERFF.

This clonotype was observed many times. The CDR3 protein is CASSRSGTGAEAFF. The CDR3 DNA is TGTGCCAGCAGCCGCTCCGGGACAGGGGCTGAAGCTTTCTTT. V gene TRBV14 combines with J gene TRBJ1-1; TRBD1 matches at 10 bases. This CDR3 is built from 14 residues. CDR1 is SGHDN, CDR2 FVKESK, per germline. Trimming took 4 bases from V and 6 from J; bases not matched to a gene: 5.

This clonotype was detected a few times. The V gene is TRBV6-2 or TRBV6-3, the J gene TRBJ2-7; no firm D call. Trimming removed 6 bases from V and 2 bases from J, with 8 bases in between. CDR1 MNHEY and CDR2 SVGEGT come from the germline V gene. This CDR3 is 12 amino acids long. CDR3 protein: CASSYGPYEQYF. CDR3 sequence (DNA): TGTGCCAGCAGCTACGGCCCCTACGAGCAGTACTTC.

Many counts were recorded for this clonotype. This chain links TRBV27 with TRBJ1-1; no clear D. CDR1 is MNHEY, CDR2 SMNVEV, per germline (reference sequence). The CDR3 contains 15 residues. V lost 1 base and J 3 bases, leaving 12 bases between the germline ends. CDR3 in DNA: TGTGCCAGCAGTTTATTTGGACGAGCGGACACTGAAGCTTTCTTT. Protein sequence: CASSLFGRADTEAFF.

This clonotype appeared many times. The CDR3, as DNA: TGTGCCAGCAGCTCGCCCTTATCACAGTTCTTC. It yields the protein CASSSPLSQFF. This chain uses TRBV7-9 with TRBJ2-1, with no clear D. The germline V and J ends were trimmed by 4 bases and 13 bases, with 11 bases remaining between them. This CDR3 has 11 amino acids. Germline values: CDR1 SEHNR, CDR2 FQNEAQ (reference sequence).

The sample holds many counts of this clonotype. V is TRBV6-2 or TRBV6-3 and J is TRBJ1-2, with D possibly being TRBD1 (5 bases). The CDR3 consists of 17 residues. Between the trimmed V and J ends, which lost 3 bases and 3 bases, there was a span of 20 bases. CDR1 and CDR2 from the germline V gene are MNHEY and SVGEGT. The CDR3 DNA sequence: TGTGCCAGCAGTTATCCCCCAAGCTCCGGGGCTTACTATGGCTACACCTTC. Residues: CASSYPPSSGAYYGYTF.

This clonotype was seen many times. The chain links TRBV10-3 to TRBJ2-3, with D tentatively TRBD1 (6 bases). The CDR3 runs 16 residues. V gave up 2 bases and J gave up 2 bases, with 14 bases separating them. Germline CDR1 is ENHRY and CDR2 is SYGVKD. Here the CDR3 reads CAISETGNGYTDTQYF. DNA for the CDR3: TGTGCCATCAGTGAGACAGGGAATGGGTACACAGATACGCAGTATTTT.

This clonotype showed up many times. The rearrangement links TRBV2 to TRBJ1-5; D is possibly TRBD1 (5 bases). CDR1 SNHLY and CDR2 FYNNEI come from the germline V gene. Between the trimmed V and J ends, which lost 5 bases and 6 bases, there was a span of 14 bases. The CDR3 is made up of 14 amino acids. The CDR3 region is CASSRDPYSQPQHF. The CDR3 DNA reads as TGTGCCAGCAGTCGGGACCCCTACAGTCAGCCCCAGCATTTT.

This clonotype showed up many times. The V and J genes are TRBV28 and TRBJ2-7; 7 bases align to TRBD1. The CDR3 has 15 amino acids. V shed 5 bases, J shed 2 bases, and the junction held 9 bases outside the gene matches. Germline-derived CDR1 and CDR2 are MDHEN and SYDVKM. CDR3 DNA sequence: TGTGCCAGCAGTACACCATCGGGACAGACCTACGAGCAGTACTTC. Translation: CASSTPSGQTYEQYF.

In its sample, this clonotype was seen many times. A read error may produce the germline difference seen at one junction end. This sequence joins TRBV30 and TRBJ2-7; D might be TRBD1 (5 bases). CDR1 is GTSNPN and CDR2 is SVGIG in the germline V gene (reference sequence). The CDR3 runs to 14 residues. DNA of the CDR3: TGTGCCTGGAGAATGGGGCGTGGGTTCCTACGAGCAGTCTTC. Translation gives CAWRMGRGFLRAVF.

This clonotype was seen at least ten times. The CDR3 region is CASRPTNRAEAFF. In DNA, the CDR3 is TGTGCCAGCAGACCGACAAACAGGGCTGAAGCTTTCTTT. The genes are TRBV6-6 and TRBJ1-1; D is possibly TRBD1 (6 bases). CDR1 is MNHNY, CDR2 SVGAGI, per germline (reference sequence). With 6 bases removed from V and 6 bases from J, the gap between germline ends came to 14 bases. The CDR3 covers 13 residues.

Ten or more counts support this clonotype. The V call is TRBV23-1, the J call TRBJ2-7; D possibly corresponds to TRBD1 (5 bases). TRBV23-1 counts as an open reading frame of uncertain function. The CDR3 length is 15 residues. The V gene lost 3 bases and the J gene lost 1 base, with 13 bases spanning the gap. The CDR3 DNA reads TGCGCCAGCAGTCATGACAGCGCGCCTTCCTACGAGCAGTACTTC. This codes for CASSHDSAPSYEQYF.

This clonotype was observed at least ten times. V gene TRBV11-2 combines with J gene TRBJ1-2, with unresolved D. Germline values: CDR1 SGHAT, CDR2 FQNNGV. This CDR3 is built from 12 residues. Trimming pared 0 bases from V and 8 bases from J, leaving 7 bases between. The CDR3 sequence: CASSLEAKGYTF. The CDR3 DNA reads as TGTGCCAGCAGCTTAGAGGCTAAAGGCTACACCTTC.

This clonotype was seen ten or more times. The chain links TRBV12-3 or TRBV12-4 to TRBJ2-5; a possible D gene is TRBD2 (5 bases). Trimming took off 6 bases at V and 2 bases at J, with 16 bases between the two ends. The CDR3 runs 15 residues. CDR3 nucleotides: TGTGCCAGCAGCCCCGCGCGGACTGCACAAGAGACCCAGTACTTC. It translates to CASSPARTAQETQYF.

This clonotype was found many times. J is TRBJ1-1 and V is TRBV7-2; no firm D call. This CDR3 spans 13 amino acids. The ends were cut back, 1 base at V and 10 bases at J, with 13 bases in the middle. Germline V lookup: CDR1 SGHTA, CDR2 FQGNSA. The CDR3 nucleotides read TGTGCCAGCAGCTTAGAGATAACGGCCCGAGCTTTCTTT. Amino acid sequence: CASSLEITARAFF. The full variable domain, with the rest looked up from reference TRBV7-2 and TRBJ1-1, is GAGVSQSPSNKVTEKGKDVELRCDPISGHTALYWYRQSLGQGLEFLIYFQGNSAPDKSGLPSDRFSAERTGGSVSTLTIQRTQQEDSAVYLCASSLEITARAFFGQGTRLTVV.

This clonotype was seen repeatedly, ten times or more. The V and J genes are TRBV7-2 and TRBJ1-2, with 7 bases lining up with TRBD1. The CDR3 loop spans 16 amino acids. Germline V gives CDR1 SGHTA, CDR2 FQGNSA. J lost 4 bases, V lost 1 base, and 9 bases had no gene match. CDR3 protein: CASSLEWSRQGYGYTF. The CDR3 DNA follows: TGTGCCAGCAGCTTAGAATGGAGTAGACAGGGCTATGGCTACACCTTC.

There are many counts of this clonotype. The genes are TRBV6-2 or TRBV6-3 and TRBJ1-2; maybe TRBD1 (5 bases). V was shortened by 4 bases and J by 5 bases, with 17 bases between the two germline ends. The CDR3 totals 15 residues. Germline V lookup: CDR1 MNHEY, CDR2 SVGEGT. The CDR3 sequence is CASSFLRTGDYGYTF. In DNA, the CDR3 is TGTGCCAGCAGTTTTCTTCGGACGGGGGATTATGGCTACACCTTC.

This clonotype was recorded many times. The V call is TRBV7-2, the J call TRBJ2-7; no clear D. V shed 5 bases and J shed 0 bases, with 20 bases lying between them. Germline CDR1 SGHTA, CDR2 FQGNSA. The CDR3 is made up of 17 amino acids. CDR3 sequence: CASSLLLDTQRSYEQYF. The CDR3 nucleotides read TGTGCCAGCAGCCTTCTACTCGACACGCAACGCTCCTACGAGCAGTACTTC. Variable domain in full (rest from reference TRBV7-2 and TRBJ2-7): GAGVSQSPSNKVTEKGKDVELRCDPISGHTALYWYRQSLGQGLEFLIYFQGNSAPDKSGLPSDRFSAERTGGSVSTLTIQRTQQEDSAVYLCASSLLLDTQRSYEQYFGPGTRLTVT.

This clonotype showed up many times. This chain joins TRBV7-9 and TRBJ2-7; TRBD1 matches 12 bases. There are 14 residues in the CDR3. The germline gives CDR1 SEHNR, CDR2 FQNEAQ (reference sequence). The J segment lost 5 bases and the V segment lost 5 bases, leaving 4 bases of the junction unmatched. The CDR3 DNA follows: TGTGCCAGCAGCAGGGGGACAGGGGGCGACGAGCAGTACTTC. Translating gives CASSRGTGGDEQYF. The variable domain in full, with the rest retrieved from reference TRBV7-9 and TRBJ2-7, is DTGVSQNPRHKITKRGQNVTFRCDPISEHNRLYWYRQTLGQGPEFLTYFQNEAQLEKSRLLSDRFSAERPKGSFSTLEIQRTEQGDSAMYLCASSRGTGGDEQYFGPGTRLTVT.

This clonotype was seen many times. This chain connects TRBV6-2 or TRBV6-3 to TRBJ1-4, with D unclear. CDR1 is MNHEY and CDR2 is SVGEGT in the germline V gene. Trimming cost V 2 bases and J 0 bases, with 10 bases left between them. The CDR3 length is 16 residues. CDR3 amino acids: CASSYRSAATNEKLFF. The CDR3 DNA sequence: TGTGCCAGCAGTTACCGGTCGGCAGCAACTAATGAAAAACTGTTTTTT.

The sample holds a few counts of this clonotype. In DNA, the CDR3 is TGCGCCAGCAAATCCCGGGCCTCCTCTGGGGCCAACGTCCTGACTTTC. Residues: CASKSRASSGANVLTF. The chain carries TRBV10-2 and TRBJ2-6; D uncertain. This CDR3 spans 16 amino acids. CDR1 and CDR2 (germline): WSHSY, SAAADI. Trimming took off 7 bases at V and 0 bases at J, with 13 bases between the two ends.

This clonotype was observed many times. The DNA of the CDR3 is TGTGCCAGCAGTCCCCTCCCCACAGGGATGGATAGAAATGAGCAGTTCTTC. Translated, it gives CASSPLPTGMDRNEQFF. The chain has TRBV6-2 or TRBV6-3 and TRBJ2-1, with D possibly matching TRBD1 (6 bases). The CDR3 consists of 17 residues. V was pared by 5 bases and J by 7 bases, with 24 bases between. Germline V gene data show CDR1 as MNHEY and CDR2 as SVGEGT.

This sequence joins TRBV7-9 and TRBJ1-4; 8 bases fit TRBD1. With V trimmed by 2 bases and J by 0 bases, 8 bases remained unmatched. Germline CDR1 SEHNR, CDR2 FQNEAQ (reference sequence). This CDR3 spans 18 amino acids. The CDR3 DNA reads as TGTGCCAGCAGCTTATGGACAGGGTCTTGGGCAACTAATGAAAAACTGTTTTTT. Encoded protein: CASSLWTGSWATNEKLFF.